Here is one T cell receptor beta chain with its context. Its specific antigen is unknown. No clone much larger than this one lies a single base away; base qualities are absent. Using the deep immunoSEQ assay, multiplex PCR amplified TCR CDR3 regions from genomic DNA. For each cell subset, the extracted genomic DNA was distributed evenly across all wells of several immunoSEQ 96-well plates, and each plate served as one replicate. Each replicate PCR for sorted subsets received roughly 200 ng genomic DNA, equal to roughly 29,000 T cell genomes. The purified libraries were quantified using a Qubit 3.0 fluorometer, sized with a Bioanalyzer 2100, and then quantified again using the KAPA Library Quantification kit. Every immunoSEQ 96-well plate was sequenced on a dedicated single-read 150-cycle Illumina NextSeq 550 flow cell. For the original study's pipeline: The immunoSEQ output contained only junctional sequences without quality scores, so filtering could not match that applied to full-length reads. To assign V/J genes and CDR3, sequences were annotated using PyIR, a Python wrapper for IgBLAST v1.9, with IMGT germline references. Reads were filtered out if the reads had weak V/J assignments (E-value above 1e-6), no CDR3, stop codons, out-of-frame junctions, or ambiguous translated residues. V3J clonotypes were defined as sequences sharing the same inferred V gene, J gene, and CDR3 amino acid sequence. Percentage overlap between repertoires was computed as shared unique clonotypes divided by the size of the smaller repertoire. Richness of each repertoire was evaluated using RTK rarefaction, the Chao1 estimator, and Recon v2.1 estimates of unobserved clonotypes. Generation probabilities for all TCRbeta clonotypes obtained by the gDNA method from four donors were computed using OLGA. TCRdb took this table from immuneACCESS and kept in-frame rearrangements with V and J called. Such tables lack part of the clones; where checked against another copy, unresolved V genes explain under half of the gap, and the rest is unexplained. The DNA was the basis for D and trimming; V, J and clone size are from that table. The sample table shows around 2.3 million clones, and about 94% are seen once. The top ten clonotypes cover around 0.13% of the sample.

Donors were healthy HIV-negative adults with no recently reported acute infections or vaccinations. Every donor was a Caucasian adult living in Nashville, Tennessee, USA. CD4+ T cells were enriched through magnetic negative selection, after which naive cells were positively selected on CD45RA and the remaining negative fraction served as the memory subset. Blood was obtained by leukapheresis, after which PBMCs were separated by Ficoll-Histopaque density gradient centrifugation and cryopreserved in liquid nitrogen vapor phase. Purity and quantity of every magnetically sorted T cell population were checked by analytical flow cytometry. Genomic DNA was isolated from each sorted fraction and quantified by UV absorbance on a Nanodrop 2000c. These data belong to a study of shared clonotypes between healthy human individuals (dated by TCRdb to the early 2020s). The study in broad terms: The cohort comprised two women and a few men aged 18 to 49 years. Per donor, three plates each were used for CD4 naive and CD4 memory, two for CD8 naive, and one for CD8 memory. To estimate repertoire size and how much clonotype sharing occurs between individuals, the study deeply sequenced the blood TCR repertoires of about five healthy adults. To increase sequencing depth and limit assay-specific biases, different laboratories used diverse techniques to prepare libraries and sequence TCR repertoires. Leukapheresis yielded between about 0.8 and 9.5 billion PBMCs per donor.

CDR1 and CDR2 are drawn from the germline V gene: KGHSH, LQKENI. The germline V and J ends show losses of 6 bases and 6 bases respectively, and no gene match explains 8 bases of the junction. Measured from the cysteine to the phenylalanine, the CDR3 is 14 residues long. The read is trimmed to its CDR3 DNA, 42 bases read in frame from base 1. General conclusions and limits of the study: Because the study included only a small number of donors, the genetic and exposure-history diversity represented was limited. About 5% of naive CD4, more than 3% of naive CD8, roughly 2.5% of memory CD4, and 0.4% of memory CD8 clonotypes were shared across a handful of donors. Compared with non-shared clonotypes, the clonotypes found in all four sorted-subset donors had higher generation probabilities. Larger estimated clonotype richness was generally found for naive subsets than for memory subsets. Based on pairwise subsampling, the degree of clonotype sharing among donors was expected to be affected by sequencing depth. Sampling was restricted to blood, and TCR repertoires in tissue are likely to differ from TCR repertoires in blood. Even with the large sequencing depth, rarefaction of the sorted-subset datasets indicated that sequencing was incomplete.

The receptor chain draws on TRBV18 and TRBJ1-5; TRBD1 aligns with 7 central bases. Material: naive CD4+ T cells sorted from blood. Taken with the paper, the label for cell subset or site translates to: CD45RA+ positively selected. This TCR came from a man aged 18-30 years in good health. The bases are TGTGCCAGCTCCCCAGGTCCAGGGGGTCAGCCCCAGCATTTT. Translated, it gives CASSPGPGGQPQHF.